One sample yielded the 18 T cell receptor beta chains listed below, sequenced in a study of read filtering for tumor transcriptome and immune sequencing (dated by TCRdb to the early 2020s). The sequencing machine was an Illumina HiSeq 4000. TCR libraries were built from roughly 400 ng RNA with the Immunoverse kit, using molecular barcoded adaptors covering alpha/delta and beta/gamma chains. TCRdb ran its own pipeline on the public reads, namely fastp trimming at Q25 and MiXCR clone calling, and kept in-frame beta chains. Rows with a matching CDR3 protein are joined into one entry that keeps the most common DNA and genes. This sample holds 49,000 or so distinct CDR3 sequences; more than 10% were observed only once. The biggest ten clones account for about 14% of the sample. The sample was a population of CD138-negative cells sorted from bone marrow. Interpreted using the paper, the cell subset or site label stands for: bone marrow mononuclear cells depleted of CD138+ plasma/myeloma cells by negative magnetic selection. All receptors derive from a donor at least 40 years old with multiple myeloma.

This clonotype occurred many times. The chain employs TRBV5-1 and TRBJ1-4; no reliable D call. V lost 4 bases, J lost 5 bases, and 15 bases lay in between. Germline assignment: CDR1 SGHRS and CDR2 YFSETQ. The CDR3 spans 15 residues. The CDR3 DNA is TGCGCCAGCAGCCGAAACGGATGGGGAAATGAAAAACTGTTTTTT. It specifies CASSRNGWGNEKLFF.

This clonotype was observed many times. The gene calls are TRBV5-1 and TRBJ2-7, with 7 nucleotides matching TRBD1. Germline assignment: CDR1 SGHRS and CDR2 YFSETQ. The CDR3 consists of 13 residues. The J segment lost 5 bases and the V segment lost 3 bases, leaving 5 bases of the junction unmatched. The CDR3, as DNA: TGCGCCAGCAGCTCCCCCGGGACAGACGAGCAGTACTTC. This gives the protein CASSSPGTDEQYF. The full variable domain, completed using reference TRBV5-1 and TRBJ2-7, is KAGVTQTPRYLIKTRGQQVTLSCSPISGHRSVSWYQQTPGQGLQFLFEYFSETQRNKGNFPGRFSGRQFSNSRSEMNVSTLELGDSALYLCASSSPGTDEQYFGPGTRLTVT.

This clonotype was counted ten times or more. The chain's CDR3 is CASSRASGRSNEQFF. The CDR3 coding sequence is TGTGCCAGCAGCAGGGCTAGCGGGAGGTCCAATGAGCAGTTCTTC. The genes are TRBV14 and TRBJ2-1; 11 bases match TRBD2. Germline CDR1 is SGHDN and CDR2 is FVKESK. The CDR3 loop spans 15 amino acids. V gave up 5 bases and J gave up 6 bases; unmatched junction bases: 6.

This clonotype was seen a few times. Here the CDR3 DNA reads TGTGCCTGGAGTGCTTGGGGGGCAGATACGCAGTATTTT. Translated, it gives CAWSAWGADTQYF. The rearrangement links TRBV30 to TRBJ2-3; D may be TRBD2 (6 bases). The germline V gene has CDR1 GTSNPN and CDR2 SVGIG (reference sequence). With 1 base removed from V and 4 bases from J, the gap between germline ends came to 9 bases. CDR3 size: 13 residues.

This clonotype has ten or more counts. V usage is TRBV20-1 and J usage is TRBJ2-7; TRBD1 matches 7 bases. The germline CDR1 and CDR2 sequences are DFQATT and SNEGSKA (reference sequence). The CDR3 contains 13 residues. V shed 6 bases, J shed 2 bases, and the junction held 7 bases outside the gene matches. This CDR3 reads CSAGDSDPYEQYF. DNA for the CDR3: TGCAGTGCCGGGGACAGTGACCCCTACGAGCAGTACTTC.

This clonotype was counted many times. The V gene is TRBV4-1, the J gene TRBJ2-7; the match to TRBD2 covers 7 bases. The CDR3 spans 16 residues. V was pared by 0 bases and J by 5 bases, with 10 bases of the junction left unmatched. The V gene's germline CDR1 is MGHRA and CDR2 YSYEKL. The CDR3 coding sequence is TGCGCCAGCAGCCAAGATTTAGCGCGGGAGAGTAACGAGCAGTACTTC. Its translation is CASSQDLARESNEQYF.

The chain couples TRBV5-1 to TRBJ2-5; 9 bases fit TRBD2. The CDR3 has 15 amino acids. V dropped 0 bases and J dropped 6; count of bases not matched to a gene: 6. CDR1 and CDR2 (germline): SGHRS, YFSETQ. CDR3 DNA: TGCGCCAGCAGCTTGGATAGCGGGAGTACGAAGACCCAGTACTTC. It is translated as CASSLDSGSTKTQYF.

This clonotype was recorded many times. This chain links TRBV7-3 with TRBJ2-2, with D unclear. Germline CDR1 and CDR2: SGHTA and FQGTGA. The CDR3 consists of 14 residues. The V and J ends lost 4 bases and 0 bases respectively, with 6 bases between them. For the CDR3, the DNA is TGTGCCAGCAGCTCCAACTCGAACACCGGGGAGCTGTTTTTT. Amino acid sequence: CASSSNSNTGELFF. The variable domain in full, with the rest retrieved from reference TRBV7-3 and TRBJ2-2, is GAGVSQTPSNKVTEKGKYVELRCDPISGHTALYWYRQSLGQGPEFLIYFQGTGAADDSGLPNDRFFAVRPEGSVSTLKIQRTERGDSAVYLCASSSNSNTGELFFGEGSRLTVL.

There are many counts of this clonotype. This chain uses TRBV5-1 with TRBJ2-1; TRBD1 agrees at 7 bases. V lost 2 bases and J lost 7; bases outside the gene matches: 6. Germline V lookup: CDR1 SGHRS, CDR2 YFSETQ. The CDR3 extends over 14 amino acids. The CDR3 sequence is CASSLDRVVNEQFF. The DNA of the CDR3 is TGCGCCAGCAGCTTAGACAGGGTTGTAAATGAGCAGTTCTTC.

This clonotype was seen at least ten times. The chain has TRBV24-1 and TRBJ2-1; D gene unclear. Per germline, CDR1 KGHDR and CDR2 SFDVKD. The CDR3 extends over 11 amino acids. V was trimmed by 3 bases and J by 7 bases, leaving 3 bases between them. The CDR3 region has the DNA TGTGCCACCAGTGATGAAAATGAGCAGTTCTTC. This codes for CATSDENEQFF.

This clonotype was counted many times. This sequence joins TRBV6-1 and TRBJ1-2; 8 nucleotides line up with TRBD1. V shed 5 bases, J shed 6 bases, and the junction held 11 bases outside the gene matches. In germline, CDR1 is MNHNS, CDR2 SASEGT. There are 15 residues in the CDR3. The CDR3 protein is CASSTRTGSADGYTF. The CDR3 nucleotides read TGTGCCAGCAGTACCCGGACAGGGAGTGCCGATGGCTACACCTTC.

In regard to this clonotype: Being one base from a much bigger clone, this may be a read error. V is TRBV5-4 and J is TRBJ1-1; no firm D call. The CDR3 loop spans 16 amino acids. Looked up from germline, CDR1 is SGHNT and CDR2 is YYREEE (reference sequence). CDR3 amino acids: CASSPGRAGMATETFF. The DNA for the CDR3 is TGTGCCAGCAGCCCAGGCCGGGCGGGCATGGCCACTGAAACTTTCTTT.

The chain carries TRBV7-3 and TRBJ2-3; 11 nucleotides match TRBD1. TRBJ1-5 matches the DNA end more closely, so the J call is doubtful. This CDR3 region has 15 residues. CDR1 is SGHTA, CDR2 FQGTGA, per germline. The DNA of the CDR3 is TGTGCCAGCAGCCAGAGAGGACAGGGGGCAGATACGCAGCATTTT. Protein sequence: CASSQRGQGADTQHF.

This clonotype occurred many times. The chain combines TRBV7-9 with TRBJ2-1, with 8 bases aligning to TRBD2. The germline V gene has CDR1 SEHNR and CDR2 FQNEAQ (reference sequence). The CDR3 is 14 amino acids. J gave up 9 bases and V 5 bases, and 9 bases lay outside the gene matches. CDR3 region: CASSLTDGGGEQFF. The CDR3 nucleotides read TGTGCCAGCAGCCTCACGGACGGGGGGGGTGAGCAGTTCTTC.

This clonotype was observed a few times. A read error may explain this, as a much larger clone is one base away. The rearrangement joins TRBV6-6 to TRBJ2-3; TRBD2 is a possible D gene (5 bases). Germline loops: CDR1 MNHNY, CDR2 SVGAGI (reference sequence). The CDR3 extends over 14 amino acids. V dropped 4 bases and J dropped 4 bases, with 12 bases sitting between them. DNA of the CDR3: TGTGCCAGCAGTTTTTCTCGGGGTTCAGATACGCAGTATTTT. Amino acids: CASSFSRGSDTQYF.

In its sample, this clonotype was seen many times. J is TRBJ2-7 and V is TRBV29-1; TRBD1 is a possible D gene (6 bases). The germline CDR1 and CDR2 sequences are SQVTM and ANQGSEA. The CDR3 spans 13 residues. Trimming removed 4 bases at V and 7 bases at J, with 17 bases between. The CDR3 region has the DNA TGCAGCGTTGTTTCAGGGGTAAAGCGGGAGCAGTACTTC. Translating gives CSVVSGVKREQYF.

Many counts were recorded for this clonotype. The chain is built from TRBV5-1 and TRBJ2-1; no firm D call. CDR1 and CDR2 (germline): SGHRS, YFSETQ. The CDR3 runs to 14 residues. Deletions cut 0 bases from V and 6 bases from J, with 10 bases between. The CDR3 coding sequence is TGCGCCAGCAGCTTGGAGATAGCCTTCAATGAGCAGTTCTTC. Translated, it gives CASSLEIAFNEQFF.

This clonotype was found many times. The rearrangement links TRBV6-6 to TRBJ2-3; maybe TRBD2 (6 bases). V was shortened by 2 bases and J by 4 bases, with 10 bases between the two germline ends. The CDR3 runs 14 residues. CDR1 and CDR2 from the germline V gene are MNHNY and SVGAGI (reference sequence). The CDR3 DNA follows: TGTGCCAGCAGTTACCCGGGGGTGGCAGATACGCAGTATTTT. Protein: CASSYPGVADTQYF.